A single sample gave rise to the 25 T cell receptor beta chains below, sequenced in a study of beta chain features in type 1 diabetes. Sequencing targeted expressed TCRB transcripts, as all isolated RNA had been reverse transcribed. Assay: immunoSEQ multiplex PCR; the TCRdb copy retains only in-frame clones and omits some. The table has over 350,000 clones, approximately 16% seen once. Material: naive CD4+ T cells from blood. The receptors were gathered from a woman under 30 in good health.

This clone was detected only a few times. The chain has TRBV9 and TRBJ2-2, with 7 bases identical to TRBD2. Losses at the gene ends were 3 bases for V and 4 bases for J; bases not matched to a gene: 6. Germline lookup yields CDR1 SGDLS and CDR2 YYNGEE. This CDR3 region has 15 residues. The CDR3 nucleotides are TGTGCCAGCAGCGAGGGACTAAGTGGCACCGGGGAGCTGTTTTTT. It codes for CASSEGLSGTGELFF.

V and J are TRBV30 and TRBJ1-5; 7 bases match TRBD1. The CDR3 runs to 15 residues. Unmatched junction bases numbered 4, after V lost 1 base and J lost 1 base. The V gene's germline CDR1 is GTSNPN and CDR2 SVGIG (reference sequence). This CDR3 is CAWSAGQASNQPQHF. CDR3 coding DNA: TGTGCCTGGAGTGCAGGACAGGCGAGCAATCAGCCCCAGCATTTT.

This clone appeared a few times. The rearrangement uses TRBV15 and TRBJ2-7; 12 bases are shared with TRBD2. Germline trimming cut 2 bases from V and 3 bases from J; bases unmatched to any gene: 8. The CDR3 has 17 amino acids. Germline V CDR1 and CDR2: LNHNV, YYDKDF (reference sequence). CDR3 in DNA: TGTGCCACCAGCAGACCGCTTACTAGCGGGAGGTTCTACGAGCAGTACTTC. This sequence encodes CATSRPLTSGRFYEQYF.

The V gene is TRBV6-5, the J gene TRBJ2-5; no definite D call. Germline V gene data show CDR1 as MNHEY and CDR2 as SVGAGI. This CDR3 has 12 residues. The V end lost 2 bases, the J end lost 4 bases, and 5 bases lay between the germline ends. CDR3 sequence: CASSYGRETQYF. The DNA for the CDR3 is TGTGCCAGCAGTTACGGCCGAGAGACCCAGTACTTC.

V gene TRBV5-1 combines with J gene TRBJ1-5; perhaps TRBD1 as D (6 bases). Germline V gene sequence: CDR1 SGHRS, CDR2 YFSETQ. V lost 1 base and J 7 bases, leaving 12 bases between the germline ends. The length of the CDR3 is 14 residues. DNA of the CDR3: TGCGCCAGCAGCTTGCTTGGGGGCCGACAGCCCCAGCATTTT. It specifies CASSLLGGRQPQHF.

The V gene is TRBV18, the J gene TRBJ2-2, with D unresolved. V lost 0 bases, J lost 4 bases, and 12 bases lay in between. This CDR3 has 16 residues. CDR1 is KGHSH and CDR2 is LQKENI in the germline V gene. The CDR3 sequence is CASSPPSQLITGELFF. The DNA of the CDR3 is TGTGCCAGCTCACCACCGTCTCAACTAATCACCGGGGAGCTGTTTTTT.

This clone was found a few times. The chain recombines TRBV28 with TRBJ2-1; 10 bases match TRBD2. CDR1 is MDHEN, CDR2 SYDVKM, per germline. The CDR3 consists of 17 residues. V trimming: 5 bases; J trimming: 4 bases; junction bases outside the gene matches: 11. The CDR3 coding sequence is TGTGCCAGCAGTCTTAGGACTAGCGGCCGTCTTTACAATGAGCAGTTCTTC. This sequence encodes CASSLRTSGRLYNEQFF.

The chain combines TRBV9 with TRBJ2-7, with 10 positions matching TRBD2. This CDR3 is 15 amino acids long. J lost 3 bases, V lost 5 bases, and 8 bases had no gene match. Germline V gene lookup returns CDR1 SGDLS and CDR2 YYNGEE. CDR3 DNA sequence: TGTGCCAGCAGTTACCTAGCGGGAGACCGCTACGAGCAGTACTTC. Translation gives CASSYLAGDRYEQYF.

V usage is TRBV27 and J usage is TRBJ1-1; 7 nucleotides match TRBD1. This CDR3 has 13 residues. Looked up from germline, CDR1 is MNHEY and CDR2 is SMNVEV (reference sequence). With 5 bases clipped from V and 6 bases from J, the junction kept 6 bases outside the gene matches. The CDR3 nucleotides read TGTGCCAGCAGTGATCTCGGGACAGCTGAAGCTTTCTTT. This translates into CASSDLGTAEAFF.

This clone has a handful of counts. CDR3 amino acids: CASSPVGTSGSDEQYF. The CDR3 DNA is TGTGCCAGCAGCCCAGTGGGGACTAGCGGGAGCGACGAGCAGTACTTC. The V call is TRBV14, the J call TRBJ2-7; 14 positions match TRBD2. The CDR3 loop spans 16 amino acids. Unmatched junction bases numbered 7, after V lost 4 bases and J lost 5 bases. The germline V gene has CDR1 SGHDN and CDR2 FVKESK.

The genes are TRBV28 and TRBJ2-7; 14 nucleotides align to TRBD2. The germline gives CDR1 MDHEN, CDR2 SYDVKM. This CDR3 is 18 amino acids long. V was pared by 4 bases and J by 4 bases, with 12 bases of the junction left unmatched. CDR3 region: CASSSPGLAGARPYEQYF. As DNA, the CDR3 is TGTGCCAGCAGTTCCCCGGGACTAGCGGGAGCCCGTCCTTACGAGCAGTACTTC. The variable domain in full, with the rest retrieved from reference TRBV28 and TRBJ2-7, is DVKVTQSSRYLVKRTGEKVFLECVQDMDHENMFWYRQDPGLGLRLIYFSYDVKMKEKGDIPEGYSVSREKKERFSLILESASTNQTSMYLCASSSPGLAGARPYEQYFGPGTRLTVT.

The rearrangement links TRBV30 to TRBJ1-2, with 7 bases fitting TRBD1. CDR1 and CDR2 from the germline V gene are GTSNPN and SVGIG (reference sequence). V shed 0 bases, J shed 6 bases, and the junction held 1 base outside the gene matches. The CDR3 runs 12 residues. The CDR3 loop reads CAWSVTGDGYTF. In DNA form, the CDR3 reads TGTGCCTGGAGTGTAACAGGGGATGGCTACACCTTC.

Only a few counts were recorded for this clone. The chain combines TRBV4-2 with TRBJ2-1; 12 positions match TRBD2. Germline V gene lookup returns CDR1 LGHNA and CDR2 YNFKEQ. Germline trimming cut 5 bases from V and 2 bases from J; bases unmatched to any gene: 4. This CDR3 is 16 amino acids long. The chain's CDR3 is CASSSGLAGTYNEQFF. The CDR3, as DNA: TGTGCCAGCAGCTCCGGACTAGCGGGGACCTACAATGAGCAGTTCTTC.

For the CDR3, the DNA is TGCGCCAGCAGCCAAGACCGGACTAGCGGGTCTCTAGCCAAAAACATTCAGTACTTC. This encodes CASSQDRTSGSLAKNIQYF. V gene TRBV4-1 combines with J gene TRBJ2-4, with TRBD2 matching 11 bases. Germline trimming cut 0 bases from V and 0 bases from J; bases unmatched to any gene: 7. The CDR3 is 19 residues long. Germline CDR1 MGHRA, CDR2 YSYEKL.

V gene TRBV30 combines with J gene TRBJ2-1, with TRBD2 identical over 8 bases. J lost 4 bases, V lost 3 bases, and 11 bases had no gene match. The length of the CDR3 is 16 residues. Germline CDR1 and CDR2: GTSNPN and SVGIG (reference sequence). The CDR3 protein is CAWRETSALLYNEQFF. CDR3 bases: TGTGCCTGGAGGGAGACTAGCGCCTTGCTTTACAATGAGCAGTTCTTC.

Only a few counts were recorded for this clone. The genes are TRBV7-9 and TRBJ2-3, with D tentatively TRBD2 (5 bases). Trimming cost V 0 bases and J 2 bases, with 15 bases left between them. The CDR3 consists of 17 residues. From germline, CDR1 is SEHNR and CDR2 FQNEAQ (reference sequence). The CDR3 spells CASSLALGSGVTDTQYF. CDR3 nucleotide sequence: TGTGCCAGCAGCTTAGCCCTTGGGAGCGGAGTCACAGATACGCAGTATTTT. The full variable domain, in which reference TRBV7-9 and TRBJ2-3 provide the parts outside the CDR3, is DTGVSQNPRHKITKRGQNVTFRCDPISEHNRLYWYRQTLGQGPEFLTYFQNEAQLEKSRLLSDRFSAERPKGSFSTLEIQRTEQGDSAMYLCASSLALGSGVTDTQYFGPGTRLTVL.

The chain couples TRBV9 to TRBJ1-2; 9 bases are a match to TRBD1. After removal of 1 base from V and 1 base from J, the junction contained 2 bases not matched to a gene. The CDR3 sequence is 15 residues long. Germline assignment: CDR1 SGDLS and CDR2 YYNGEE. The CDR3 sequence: CASSVTGGLNYGYTF. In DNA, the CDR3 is TGTGCCAGCAGCGTAACAGGGGGCCTTAACTATGGCTACACCTTC.

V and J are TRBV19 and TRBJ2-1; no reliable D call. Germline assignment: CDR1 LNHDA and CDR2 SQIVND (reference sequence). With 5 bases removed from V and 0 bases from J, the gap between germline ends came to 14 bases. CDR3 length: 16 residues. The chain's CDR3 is CASSGSPGSSYNEQFF. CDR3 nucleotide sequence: TGTGCCAGTAGTGGTAGTCCAGGATCCTCCTACAATGAGCAGTTCTTC.

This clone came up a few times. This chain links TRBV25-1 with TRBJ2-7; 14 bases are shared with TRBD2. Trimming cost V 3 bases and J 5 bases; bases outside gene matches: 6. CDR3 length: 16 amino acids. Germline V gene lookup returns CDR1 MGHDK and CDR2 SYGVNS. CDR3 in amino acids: CASSDLGLAGANEQYF. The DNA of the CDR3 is TGTGCCAGCAGTGACTTGGGACTAGCGGGAGCAAACGAGCAGTACTTC.

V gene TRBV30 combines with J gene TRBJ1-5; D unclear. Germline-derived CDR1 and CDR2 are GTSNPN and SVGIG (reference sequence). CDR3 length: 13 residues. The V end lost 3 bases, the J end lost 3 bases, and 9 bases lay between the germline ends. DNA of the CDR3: TGTGCCTGGAGCAAGGAGTTCAATCAGCCCCAGCATTTT. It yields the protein CAWSKEFNQPQHF. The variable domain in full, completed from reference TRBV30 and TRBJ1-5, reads SQTIHQWPATLVQPVGSPLSLECTVEGTSNPNLYWYRQAAGRGLQLLFYSVGIGQISSEVPQNLSASRPQDRQFILSSKKLLLSDSGFYLCAWSKEFNQPQHFGDGTRLSIL.

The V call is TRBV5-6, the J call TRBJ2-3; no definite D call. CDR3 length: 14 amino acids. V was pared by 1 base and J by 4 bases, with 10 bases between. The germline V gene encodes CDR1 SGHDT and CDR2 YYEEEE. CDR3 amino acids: CASSLWRSADTQYF. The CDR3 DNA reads TGTGCCAGCAGCTTGTGGCGGTCCGCAGATACGCAGTATTTT.

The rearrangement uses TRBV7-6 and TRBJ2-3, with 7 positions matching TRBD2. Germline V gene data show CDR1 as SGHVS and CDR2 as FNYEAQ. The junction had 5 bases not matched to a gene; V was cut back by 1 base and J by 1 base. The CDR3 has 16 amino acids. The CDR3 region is CASSLEGGRGTDTQYF. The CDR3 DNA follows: TGTGCCAGCAGCTTAGAAGGCGGGAGAGGCACAGATACGCAGTATTTT.

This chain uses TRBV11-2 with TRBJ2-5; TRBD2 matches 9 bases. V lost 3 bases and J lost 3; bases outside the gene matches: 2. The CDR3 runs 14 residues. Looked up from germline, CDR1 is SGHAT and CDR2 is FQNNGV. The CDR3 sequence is CASSFSGSEETQYF. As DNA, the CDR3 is TGTGCCAGCAGCTTTAGCGGGAGCGAAGAGACCCAGTACTTC.

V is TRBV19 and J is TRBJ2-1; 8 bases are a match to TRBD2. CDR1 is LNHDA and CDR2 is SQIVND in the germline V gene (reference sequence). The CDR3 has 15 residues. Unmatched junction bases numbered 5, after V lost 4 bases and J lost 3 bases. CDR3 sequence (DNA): TGTGCCAGTAGTACCCTAGCGGGTAGCTACAATGAGCAGTTCTTC. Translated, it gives CASSTLAGSYNEQFF.

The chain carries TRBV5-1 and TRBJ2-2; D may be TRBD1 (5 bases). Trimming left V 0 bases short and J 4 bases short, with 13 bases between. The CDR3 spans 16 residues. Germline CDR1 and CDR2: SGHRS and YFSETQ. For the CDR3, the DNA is TGCGCCAGCAGCTTGGCTACAGGAAGAGGCACCGGGGAGCTGTTTTTT. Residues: CASSLATGRGTGELFF.